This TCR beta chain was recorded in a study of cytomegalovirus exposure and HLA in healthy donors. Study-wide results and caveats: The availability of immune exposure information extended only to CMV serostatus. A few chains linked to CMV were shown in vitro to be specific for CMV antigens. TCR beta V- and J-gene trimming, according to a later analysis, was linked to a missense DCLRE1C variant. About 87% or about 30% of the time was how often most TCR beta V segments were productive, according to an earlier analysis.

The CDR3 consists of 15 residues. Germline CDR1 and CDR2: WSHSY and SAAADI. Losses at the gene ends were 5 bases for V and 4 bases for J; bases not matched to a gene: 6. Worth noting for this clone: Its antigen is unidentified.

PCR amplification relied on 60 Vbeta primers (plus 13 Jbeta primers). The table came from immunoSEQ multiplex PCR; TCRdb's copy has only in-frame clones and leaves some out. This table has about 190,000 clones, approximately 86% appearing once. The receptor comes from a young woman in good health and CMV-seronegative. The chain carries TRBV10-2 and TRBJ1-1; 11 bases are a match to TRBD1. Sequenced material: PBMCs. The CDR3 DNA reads TGCGCCAGCAGTTTCTCGGGACAGGGGGGCACTGAAGCTTTCTTT. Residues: CASSFSGQGGTEAFF.